One and the same sample provided the 29 T cell receptor beta chains below, sequenced in a study of neurological immune-mediated disorders. TCRdb independently ran MiXCR on the 5' RACE reads; one entry per CDR3 protein. The sample holds tens of thousands of distinct CDR3 sequences, approximately 6.2% seen once. Sequenced: CD4+ T cells from blood. The source is a woman between 18 and 29 years old with multiple sclerosis.

This clonotype was observed at least ten times. The chain is built from TRBV3-1 and TRBJ1-1, with D unclear. The CDR3 runs to 14 residues. Germline CDR1 and CDR2: LGHDT and YNNKEL (reference sequence). The V gene lost 0 bases and the J gene lost 6 bases, with 11 bases spanning the gap. For the CDR3, the DNA is TGTGCCAGCAGCCAAGATCGAGGCAGAGCTGAAGCTTTCTTT. This codes for CASSQDRGRAEAFF. Supplemented by reference TRBV3-1 and TRBJ1-1, the full variable domain reads DTAVSQTPKYLVTQMGNDKSIKCEQNLGHDTMYWYKQDSKKFLKIMFSYNNKELIINETVPNRFSPKSPDKAHLNLHINSLELGDSAVYFCASSQDRGRAEAFFGQGTRLTVV.

This rearrangement joins TRBV29-1 to TRBJ2-2; D assignment may be TRBD1 or TRBD2 (5 bases each). The germline CDR1 and CDR2 sequences are SQVTM and ANQGSEA. The CDR3 covers 13 residues. The V end was cut by 3 bases, the J end by 3 bases, with 8 bases between. CDR3 sequence reads: CSVEGTDTGELFF. The CDR3, as DNA: TGCAGCGTTGAGGGGACCGACACCGGGGAGCTGTTTTTT.

The chain has TRBV20-1 and TRBJ2-2, with 9 bases lining up with TRBD1. J gave up 6 bases and V 1 base, and 3 bases lay outside the gene matches. Per the germline V gene, CDR1 is DFQATT and CDR2 is SNEGSKA (reference sequence). This CDR3 region has 14 residues. This chain's CDR3 is CSARVDRGAGELFF. In DNA form, the CDR3 reads TGCAGTGCTAGAGTGGACAGGGGAGCCGGGGAGCTGTTTTTT.

This clonotype was seen ten or more times. This chain links TRBV28 with TRBJ2-7, with 9 bases matching TRBD2. Germline CDR1 and CDR2: MDHEN and SYDVKM. The CDR3 runs 14 residues. The trim removed 6 bases at V and 7 bases at J, leaving 10 bases unmatched. CDR3 loop: CASRRGLAWGEQYV. For the CDR3, the DNA is TGTGCCAGCAGACGGGGACTAGCATGGGGAGAGCAGTACGTC.

This clonotype was recorded at least ten times. The J gene is TRBJ2-1, the V gene TRBV7-6; TRBD2 matches 9 bases. The length of the CDR3 is 17 residues. Germline V gene sequence: CDR1 SGHVS, CDR2 FNYEAQ. V was pared by 1 base and J by 2 bases, with 6 bases of the junction left unmatched. The CDR3 is CASSLGGGGRAYNEQFF. CDR3 coding DNA: TGTGCCAGCAGCTTAGGGGGAGGCGGGAGGGCCTACAATGAGCAGTTCTTC.

This clonotype came up many times. This chain joins TRBV20-1 and TRBJ2-7; 7 bases agree with TRBD2. Germline loops: CDR1 DFQATT, CDR2 SNEGSKA (reference sequence). This CDR3 spans 13 amino acids. Trimming removed 5 bases from V and 2 bases from J; junction bases left unmatched: 6. CDR3 DNA sequence: TGCAGTGCTCCCCAGGGAGGGACCTACGAGCAGTACTTC. Translated, it gives CSAPQGGTYEQYF.

This clonotype has ten or more counts. This chain uses TRBV12-3 or TRBV12-4 with TRBJ1-5, with D possibly TRBD1 on 5 matching bases. The CDR3 spans 13 residues. The ends were cut back, 6 bases at V and 11 bases at J, with 17 bases in the middle. The CDR3 here is CASSIDTSGSQHF. In DNA form, the CDR3 reads TGTGCCAGCAGCATTGACACCTCAGGGTCCCAGCATTTT.

This clonotype was observed many times. The genes are TRBV12-3 or TRBV12-4 and TRBJ2-1; tentatively, D is TRBD1 (6 bases). The V end lost 2 bases, the J end lost 2 bases, and 10 bases lay between the germline ends. The CDR3 consists of 15 residues. Here the CDR3 reads CASSLRGITYNEQFF. In nucleotides, the CDR3 is TGTGCCAGCAGTTTAAGGGGGATCACCTACAATGAGCAGTTCTTC.

V usage is TRBV3-1 and J usage is TRBJ2-1; either TRBD1 or TRBD2 may fit D (6 bases each). The V end lost 0 bases, the J end lost 5 bases, and 17 bases lay between the germline ends. Germline V CDR1 and CDR2: LGHDT, YNNKEL (reference sequence). CDR3 size: 17 residues. The CDR3 coding sequence is TGTGCCAGCAGCCAAGAACTTCGTCGGGGGCGTAACAATGAGCAGTTCTTC. Its protein is CASSQELRRGRNNEQFF.

This clonotype has a count of ten or more. The rearrangement links TRBV15 to TRBJ1-1; 7 bases map to TRBD1. With V trimmed by 5 bases and J by 1 base, 10 bases remained unmatched. CDR1 is LNHNV and CDR2 is YYDKDF in the germline V gene (reference sequence). This CDR3 is built from 16 residues. The CDR3 protein is CATSARTGSENTEAFF. The CDR3 coding sequence is TGTGCCACCAGCGCGCGGACAGGCTCCGAGAACACTGAAGCTTTCTTT.

This clonotype has ten or more counts. The V and J genes are TRBV2 and TRBJ2-5; D is unclear. Germline V lookup: CDR1 SNHLY, CDR2 FYNNEI. Trimming took 4 bases from V and 2 from J, leaving 14 bases between them. The CDR3 consists of 15 residues. In DNA form, the CDR3 reads TGTGCCAGCAGTGGGCTACTACGAGCTCAAGAGACCCAGTACTTC. Amino acids: CASSGLLRAQETQYF.

This clonotype was observed many times. This chain joins TRBV15 and TRBJ2-7; D may be TRBD1 (6 bases). Germline loops: CDR1 LNHNV, CDR2 YYDKDF (reference sequence). CDR3 length: 14 residues. Trimming removed 0 bases at V and 6 bases at J, with 12 bases between. CDR3 DNA sequence: TGTGCCACCAGCAGAGATCGACCCAGGGGCGAGCAGTACTTC. It specifies CATSRDRPRGEQYF.

This clonotype has at least ten counts. The chain joins TRBV4-3 to TRBJ1-1; 8 nucleotides match TRBD1. The CDR3 spans 16 residues. V lost 4 bases, J lost 1 base, and 8 bases stayed unmatched. CDR1 LGHNA and CDR2 YSLEER come from the germline V gene. The CDR3 here is CASSRTSGQENTEAFF. CDR3 coding DNA: TGCGCCAGCAGCCGAACCTCGGGACAGGAGAACACTGAAGCTTTCTTT.

This clonotype was recorded many times. The rearrangement joins TRBV6-5 to TRBJ2-1, with 11 bases aligning to TRBD2. Germline assignment: CDR1 MNHEY and CDR2 SVGAGI. The ends lost 6 bases at V and 12 bases at J; junction bases unmatched: 13. This CDR3 is built from 15 residues. In nucleotides, the CDR3 is TGTGCCAGCAGACCTCTAGCGGGAGGAAATAAAGGGCAGTTCTTC. This gives the protein CASRPLAGGNKGQFF.

This clonotype is labeled medium-sized. The chain is built from TRBV12-3 or TRBV12-4 and TRBJ2-3; TRBD1 agrees at 7 bases. V shed 6 bases and J 6 bases; nucleotides not matched to a gene: 6. The CDR3 is made up of 13 amino acids. The CDR3 loop reads CASRGDRADTQYF. CDR3 nucleotides: TGTGCCAGCAGGGGAGACAGGGCTGATACGCAGTATTTT.

In its sample, this clonotype was seen many times. The chain has TRBV7-2 and TRBJ2-4; 10 nucleotides align to TRBD2. This CDR3 comprises 17 residues. V gave up 4 bases and J gave up 0 bases; unmatched junction bases: 6. Looked up from germline, CDR1 is SGHTA and CDR2 is FQGNSA. The CDR3 here is CASSSKRLAGAKNIQYF. CDR3 bases: TGTGCCAGCAGCTCCAAGAGACTAGCGGGAGCCAAAAACATTCAGTACTTC. The full variable domain, in which reference TRBV7-2 and TRBJ2-4 provide the parts outside the CDR3, is GAGVSQSPSNKVTEKGKDVELRCDPISGHTALYWYRQSLGQGLEFLIYFQGNSAPDKSGLPSDRFSAERTGGSVSTLTIQRTQQEDSAVYLCASSSKRLAGAKNIQYFGAGTRLSVL.

This clonotype showed up many times. J is TRBJ1-5 and V is TRBV7-2; 7 bases agree with TRBD1. Germline loops: CDR1 SGHTA, CDR2 FQGNSA. This CDR3 region has 15 residues. V dropped 5 bases and J dropped 11; count of bases not matched to a gene: 15. CDR3: CASSAGGGRGYSQHF. The CDR3 DNA sequence: TGTGCCAGCAGCGCAGGGGGGGGTAGGGGGTATTCCCAGCATTTT. Drawing the rest from reference TRBV7-2 and TRBJ1-5, the complete variable domain is GAGVSQSPSNKVTEKGKDVELRCDPISGHTALYWYRQSLGQGLEFLIYFQGNSAPDKSGLPSDRFSAERTGGSVSTLTIQRTQQEDSAVYLCASSAGGGRGYSQHFGDGTRLSIL.

This clonotype appeared a few times. The chain has TRBV5-5 and TRBJ2-2; 8 nucleotides align to TRBD1. Germline assignment: CDR1 SGHKS and CDR2 YYEKEE (reference sequence). J was trimmed by 3 bases and V by 2 bases; bases with no gene match: 6. This CDR3 comprises 16 residues. The CDR3 here is CASSFGQGWDTGELFF. The CDR3 DNA sequence: TGTGCCAGCAGCTTTGGACAGGGATGGGACACCGGGGAGCTGTTTTTT. The full variable domain, with the rest looked up from reference TRBV5-5 and TRBJ2-2, is DAGVTQSPTHLIKTRGQQVTLRCSPISGHKSVSWYQQVLGQGPQFIFQYYEKEERGRGNFPDRFSARQFPNYSSELNVNALLLGDSALYLCASSFGQGWDTGELFFGEGSRLTVL.

This clonotype was seen repeatedly, ten times or more. The V call is TRBV20-1, the J call TRBJ2-2; 11 positions match TRBD2. The V and J ends lost 1 base and 0 bases, in that order; junction bases with no gene match: 1. Germline V CDR1 and CDR2: DFQATT, SNEGSKA (reference sequence). The CDR3 has 16 residues. Here the CDR3 reads CSARGSGGANTGELFF. CDR3 nucleotides: TGCAGTGCTAGAGGTAGCGGGGGGGCGAACACCGGGGAGCTGTTTTTT.

This clonotype was picked up many times. The J gene is TRBJ1-2, the V gene TRBV20-1; the D is unclear. The CDR3 has 9 residues. Trimming cost V 6 bases and J 4 bases, with 3 bases left between them. The germline CDR1 and CDR2 sequences are DFQATT and SNEGSKA (reference sequence). The CDR3 is CSASYGYTF. Here the CDR3 DNA reads TGCAGTGCCTCCTATGGCTACACCTTC.

This clonotype was detected many times. The CDR3 loop is CASSPSGGQGNQPQHF. The CDR3 nucleotides read TGTGCCAGCAGCCCGTCCGGGGGGCAGGGGAATCAGCCCCAGCATTTT. V is TRBV9 and J is TRBJ1-5; D perhaps matches TRBD1 (6 bases). Trimming stripped 4 bases from V and 4 bases from J, with 18 bases between. The CDR3 extends over 16 amino acids. Germline-derived CDR1 and CDR2 are SGDLS and YYNGEE.

This clonotype was observed at least ten times. The chain combines TRBV7-8 with TRBJ2-1; D call uncertain. Germline lookup yields CDR1 SGHVS and CDR2 FQNEAQ. The CDR3 spans 13 residues. The V gene lost 5 bases and the J gene lost 5 bases, with 10 bases spanning the gap. The CDR3 sequence: CASSIRLDNEQFF. CDR3 DNA sequence: TGTGCCAGCAGCATCAGACTTGACAATGAGCAGTTCTTC.

This rearrangement joins TRBV27 to TRBJ2-7; either TRBD1 or TRBD2 may fit D (5 bases each). The V end was cut by 8 bases, the J end by 1 base, with 18 bases between. This CDR3 is 15 amino acids long. Germline CDR1 MNHEY, CDR2 SMNVEV (reference sequence). The CDR3 sequence is CASGNYDRLSYEQYF. DNA for the CDR3: TGTGCCAGCGGAAACTATGACAGACTATCCTACGAGCAGTACTTC.

This clonotype was observed at least ten times. The chain carries TRBV3-1 and TRBJ1-3; TRBD1 might be the D (5 bases). The CDR3 is 16 amino acids. The V gene's germline CDR1 is LGHDT and CDR2 YNNKEL (reference sequence). V was cut by 0 bases and J by 1 base, with 10 bases left in between. As DNA, the CDR3 is TGTGCCAGCAGCCAAGATTGGGGCAGTTCTGGAAACACCATATATTTT. It yields the protein CASSQDWGSSGNTIYF.

The sample holds a few counts of this clonotype. This chain joins TRBV30 and TRBJ1-1, with D hard to call. The V end lost 2 bases, the J end lost 3 bases, and 13 bases lay between the germline ends. The CDR3 contains 14 residues. Germline V gene sequence: CDR1 GTSNPN, CDR2 SVGIG (reference sequence). Here the CDR3 reads CAWSREAGYTEAFF. The CDR3 nucleotides read TGTGCCTGGAGTAGGGAGGCGGGGTACACTGAAGCTTTCTTT.

This clonotype was found many times. The chain joins TRBV2 to TRBJ2-5; TRBD1 is a possible D gene (5 bases). CDR1 is SNHLY and CDR2 is FYNNEI in the germline V gene. Deletions cut 5 bases from V and 2 bases from J, with 6 bases between. The CDR3 is 12 residues long. Here the CDR3 reads CASSRQQETQYF. DNA of the CDR3: TGTGCCAGCAGTCGACAGCAAGAGACCCAGTACTTC.

Many counts were recorded for this clonotype. The chain is built from TRBV5-1 and TRBJ2-2; possibly TRBD1 or TRBD2 for D (5 bases each). CDR3 size: 16 residues. Trimming pared 1 base from V and 1 base from J, leaving 11 bases between. Per the germline V gene, CDR1 is SGHRS and CDR2 is YFSETQ. The CDR3 protein is CASSLTGTENTGELFF. The DNA for the CDR3 is TGCGCCAGCAGCTTGACCGGGACGGAGAACACCGGGGAGCTGTTTTTT.

This clonotype was observed at least ten times. CDR3 residues: CASSGGYLANTGELFF. The CDR3 DNA is TGCGCCAGCAGCGGAGGGTACCTCGCGAACACCGGGGAGCTGTTTTTT. J is TRBJ2-2 and V is TRBV5-1; perhaps TRBD2 as D (6 bases). The CDR3 extends over 16 amino acids. The V end was cut by 4 bases, the J end by 0 bases, with 13 bases between. In germline, CDR1 is SGHRS, CDR2 YFSETQ.

This clonotype has ten or more counts. CDR3 in DNA: TGCAGTGCTAGCAAGCATGGTCAGCGCGCGGGGGGGGAGACCCAGTACTTC. Encoded protein: CSASKHGQRAGGETQYF. The V and J genes are TRBV20-1 and TRBJ2-5; 9 nucleotides line up with TRBD2. Per the germline V gene, CDR1 is DFQATT and CDR2 is SNEGSKA (reference sequence). The trim removed 3 bases at V and 5 bases at J, leaving 16 bases unmatched. The CDR3 totals 17 residues.